A single sample is the source of the 28 T cell receptor beta chains below, sequenced in a study of T cell clones after liver transplantation. Profiling relied on immunoSEQ multiplex PCR, and the TCRdb table lists in-frame clones only, not all of them. The sample yields roughly 70,000 clones, 90% seen once. Sequenced material: CD4+ T cells from blood, taken before liver transplant. The receptors were gathered from a human donor who received a liver transplant.

CDR3 loop: CAIKGSGSPDTQYF. CDR3 coding DNA: TGTGCCATCAAGGGTAGCGGGAGCCCAGATACGCAGTATTTT. V and J are TRBV10-3 and TRBJ2-3, with 9 bases identical to TRBD2. This CDR3 has 14 residues. J gave up 4 bases and V 7 bases, and 6 bases lay outside the gene matches. CDR1 is ENHRY and CDR2 is SYGVKD in the germline V gene.

The chain combines TRBV5-1 with TRBJ2-2; 8 positions agree with TRBD1. The CDR3 length is 15 residues. Germline CDR1 SGHRS, CDR2 YFSETQ. Trimming removed 0 bases from V and 4 bases from J; junction bases left unmatched: 2. CDR3 sequence (DNA): TGCGCCAGCAGCTTGGGACAGGGGAGCACCGGGGAGCTGTTTTTT. Translated: CASSLGQGSTGELFF. The variable domain in full, with the rest retrieved from reference TRBV5-1 and TRBJ2-2, is KAGVTQTPRYLIKTRGQQVTLSCSPISGHRSVSWYQQTPGQGLQFLFEYFSETQRNKGNFPGRFSGRQFSNSRSEMNVSTLELGDSALYLCASSLGQGSTGELFFGEGSRLTVL.

The V call is TRBV11-2, the J call TRBJ2-6; D is unclear. The CDR3 runs to 16 residues. The V end was cut by 3 bases, the J end by 2 bases, with 11 bases between. The germline CDR1 and CDR2 sequences are SGHAT and FQNNGV. The CDR3 DNA sequence: TGTGCCAGCAGCTTCAGATTGGCGGCTGGGGCCAACGTCCTGACTTTC. Translation: CASSFRLAAGANVLTF.

The rearrangement links TRBV4-1 to TRBJ1-3, with TRBD1 matching over 10 bases. V was clipped by 4 bases and J by 4 bases; unmatched bases: 4. The CDR3 covers 15 residues. Germline V lookup: CDR1 MGHRA, CDR2 YSYEKL. This CDR3 reads CASSRRQGAGNTIYF. In nucleotides, the CDR3 is TGCGCCAGCAGCCGACGACAGGGGGCCGGAAACACCATATATTTT.

The V and J genes are TRBV28 and TRBJ1-1; 8 bases are shared with TRBD1. Trimming cost V 3 bases and J 5 bases; bases outside gene matches: 8. CDR1 and CDR2 (germline): MDHEN, SYDVKM. This CDR3 is 15 amino acids long. CDR3 amino acids: CASSFSRTGKTEAFF. CDR3 coding DNA: TGTGCCAGCAGTTTCTCCAGGACAGGGAAAACTGAAGCTTTCTTT.

V usage is TRBV11-2 and J usage is TRBJ2-1; TRBD1 agrees at 8 bases. The CDR3 is 16 residues long. Germline V gene sequence: CDR1 SGHAT, CDR2 FQNNGV. Unmatched junction bases numbered 4, after V lost 1 base and J lost 2 bases. The CDR3 DNA follows: TGTGCCAGCAGCTTAGTATCAGGGGGCGCCTACAATGAGCAGTTCTTC. It is translated as CASSLVSGGAYNEQFF.

In DNA form, the CDR3 reads TGTGCCAGCAGCTTCGGCGGGAGGGGTACCGGGGAGCTGTTTTTT. It specifies CASSFGGRGTGELFF. This chain links TRBV5-4 with TRBJ2-2, with TRBD2 identical over 9 bases. The CDR3 extends over 15 amino acids. Germline lookup yields CDR1 SGHNT and CDR2 YYREEE (reference sequence). Trimming took 2 bases from V and 5 from J; bases not matched to a gene: 4.

The V call is TRBV7-2, the J call TRBJ2-7, with a weak D call TRBD2 (5 bases). Germline V gene lookup returns CDR1 SGHTA and CDR2 FQGNSA. This CDR3 has 15 amino acids. Trimming took 4 bases from V and 0 from J, leaving 13 bases between them. The CDR3 region is CASSSSGEGSYEQYF. The CDR3 DNA follows: TGTGCCAGCAGCTCCTCCGGCGAGGGCTCCTACGAGCAGTACTTC.

V and J are TRBV4-3 and TRBJ2-1; TRBD2 matches 9 bases. After removal of 6 bases from V and 0 bases from J, the junction contained 6 bases not matched to a gene. The CDR3 is 16 residues long. Looked up from germline, CDR1 is LGHNA and CDR2 is YSLEER. As DNA, the CDR3 is TGCGCCAGCAGTCAATTTAGCGGGAGCTCCTACAATGAGCAGTTCTTC. Its translation is CASSQFSGSSYNEQFF.

The V gene is TRBV9, the J gene TRBJ2-5, with TRBD2 matching 8 bases. Germline V CDR1 and CDR2: SGDLS, YYNGEE. CDR3 length equals 15 residues. Trimming took 3 bases from V and 4 from J; bases not matched to a gene: 8. CDR3 bases: TGTGCCAGCAGCGGGGGGACTAGTATTCGAGAGACCCAGTACTTC. Translation gives CASSGGTSIRETQYF.

The V call is TRBV28, the J call TRBJ1-4; TRBD1 aligns across 12 bases. CDR1 and CDR2 from the germline V gene are MDHEN and SYDVKM. The V gene end was trimmed by 3 bases and the J gene end by 8 bases; junction bases not matched to a gene: 10. This CDR3 has 17 residues. The CDR3 DNA follows: TGTGCCAGCAGTTTCTCCGGGACAGGGGGCCCGGGAGAAAAACTGTTTTTT. Its protein product is CASSFSGTGGPGEKLFF.

The genes are TRBV7-2 and TRBJ2-2, with D possibly called TRBD1 or TRBD2 (5 bases each). Germline V gene data show CDR1 as SGHTA and CDR2 as FQGNSA. Trimming pared 5 bases from V and 2 bases from J, leaving 15 bases between. This CDR3 is 16 amino acids long. CDR3 DNA: TGTGCCAGCAGCCCCCAGGGTCCGGGAAACACCGGGGAGCTGTTTTTT. Translation: CASSPQGPGNTGELFF.

The chain carries TRBV25-1 and TRBJ1-2; D is ambiguous. Germline CDR1 reads MGHDK; CDR2 reads SYGVNS. V was clipped by 5 bases and J by 4 bases, with 11 bases between them. This CDR3 comprises 13 residues. CDR3 protein: CASSRVLSYGYTF. The CDR3 DNA reads TGTGCCAGCAGTAGGGTACTCAGCTATGGCTACACCTTC.

The V gene is TRBV4-3, the J gene TRBJ2-7, with TRBD2 identical over 11 bases. The ends lost 1 base at V and 5 bases at J; junction bases unmatched: 16. From germline, CDR1 is LGHNA and CDR2 YSLEER. The CDR3 spans 19 residues. The chain's CDR3 is CASSQVGTSGVKKWNEQYF. The CDR3, as DNA: TGCGCCAGCAGCCAAGTGGGGACTAGCGGCGTAAAGAAGTGGAACGAGCAGTACTTC.

V is TRBV19 and J is TRBJ1-1, with D possibly matching TRBD1 (5 bases). Germline values: CDR1 LNHDA, CDR2 SQIVND (reference sequence). The CDR3 sequence is 16 residues long. Trimming pared 6 bases from V and 4 bases from J, leaving 21 bases between. CDR3 residues: CASSKGPFQGFTEAFF. As DNA, the CDR3 is TGTGCCAGTAGCAAGGGACCTTTTCAGGGATTCACTGAAGCTTTCTTT.

This clone showed up just once. The chain recombines TRBV27 with TRBJ2-1, with 8 nucleotides matching TRBD2. Unmatched junction bases numbered 6, after V lost 3 bases and J lost 5 bases. This CDR3 is built from 15 residues. CDR1 is MNHEY, CDR2 SMNVEV, per germline (reference sequence). In nucleotides, the CDR3 is TGTGCCAGCAGTTTGGAGGGACTAGTGGACAATGAGCAGTTCTTC. This translates into CASSLEGLVDNEQFF.

The rearrangement links TRBV5-4 to TRBJ2-7, with TRBD1 matching over 9 bases. In germline, CDR1 is SGHNT, CDR2 YYREEE (reference sequence). V lost 4 bases and J lost 0; bases outside the gene matches: 2. The CDR3 loop spans 14 amino acids. CDR3 sequence (DNA): TGTGCCAGCAGCGGGACAGGGAGCTCCTACGAGCAGTACTTC. It is translated as CASSGTGSSYEQYF.

The J gene is TRBJ2-3, the V gene TRBV5-1; D is undetermined. With 4 bases removed from V and 3 bases from J, the gap between germline ends came to 18 bases. Germline assignment: CDR1 SGHRS and CDR2 YFSETQ. The CDR3 contains 16 residues. This CDR3 reads CASSPKGTGYTDTQYF. The CDR3 nucleotides are TGCGCCAGCAGCCCTAAGGGTACCGGTTATACAGATACGCAGTATTTT.

The rearrangement joins TRBV10-1 to TRBJ2-1, with 10 positions matching TRBD2. CDR1 WNHNN and CDR2 SYGVQD come from the germline V gene (reference sequence). The CDR3 contains 14 residues. V trimming: 6 bases; J trimming: 5 bases; junction bases outside the gene matches: 4. CDR3 residues: CASSLAGVDNEQFF. DNA of the CDR3: TGCGCCAGCAGCCTAGCGGGAGTCGACAATGAGCAGTTCTTC.

This chain connects TRBV27 to TRBJ2-1; 10 positions match TRBD2. The CDR3 has 15 amino acids. CDR1 is MNHEY, CDR2 SMNVEV, per germline (reference sequence). The V gene end was trimmed by 5 bases and the J gene end by 7 bases; junction bases not matched to a gene: 8. The CDR3 coding sequence is TGTGCCAGCAGTAAACTAGCGGGATCGAATAATGAGCAGTTCTTC. Translating it yields CASSKLAGSNNEQFF.

This clone was found once. V and J are TRBV6-1 and TRBJ2-7; D might be TRBD2 (6 bases). The CDR3 has 16 amino acids. Germline assignment: CDR1 MNHNS and CDR2 SASEGT. Trimming pared 4 bases from V and 0 bases from J, leaving 16 bases between. The CDR3 DNA follows: TGTGCCAGCAGTGCCAGCCGGGACTGGAGCTCCTACGAGCAGTACTTC. This codes for CASSASRDWSSYEQYF.

V and J are TRBV4-3 and TRBJ2-1; 11 bases fit TRBD2. Trimming cost V 0 bases and J 6 bases; bases outside gene matches: 7. The CDR3 has 17 amino acids. Germline loops: CDR1 LGHNA, CDR2 YSLEER. As DNA, the CDR3 is TGCGCCAGCAGCCAAGATCTCAGACTAGCGGGATTCAATGAGCAGTTCTTC. Encoded protein: CASSQDLRLAGFNEQFF.

The genes are TRBV6-4 and TRBJ2-1; TRBD2 agrees at 7 bases. The CDR3 runs to 15 residues. Germline V gives CDR1 MRHNA, CDR2 SNTAGT. Trimming at V came to 7 bases and at J to 2 bases, leaving 8 bases not matched to a gene. The CDR3 DNA reads TGTGCCAGCAACCCCATTGGGAGGGCCTACAATGAGCAGTTCTTC. It codes for CASNPIGRAYNEQFF.

V gene TRBV5-8 combines with J gene TRBJ2-5; no reliable D call. Trimming cost V 3 bases and J 5 bases, with 8 bases left between them. Germline V gene sequence: CDR1 SGHTS, CDR2 YDEGEE. The CDR3 is made up of 12 amino acids. This chain's CDR3 is CASSWLGETQYF. The CDR3 DNA sequence: TGTGCCAGCAGCTGGCTTGGGGAGACCCAGTACTTC.

The gene calls are TRBV5-1 and TRBJ2-6; no clear D. CDR3 length equals 15 residues. The V end was cut by 0 bases, the J end by 4 bases, with 8 bases between. The germline CDR1 and CDR2 sequences are SGHRS and YFSETQ. The CDR3 coding sequence is TGCGCCAGCAGCTTGGGCGCGGTCGGGGCCAACGTCCTGACTTTC. Encoded protein: CASSLGAVGANVLTF.

The chain is built from TRBV18 and TRBJ1-2; the match to TRBD1 covers 8 bases. The V gene end was trimmed by 2 bases and the J gene end by 2 bases; junction bases not matched to a gene: 4. This CDR3 has 15 residues. Germline-derived CDR1 and CDR2 are KGHSH and LQKENI. CDR3 DNA: TGTGCCAGCTCACCAGGGACAGGTCCAAACTATGGCTACACCTTC. This sequence encodes CASSPGTGPNYGYTF.

V is TRBV15 and J is TRBJ2-7, with 9 positions matching TRBD1. The CDR3 runs to 17 residues. Germline CDR1 is LNHNV and CDR2 is YYDKDF (reference sequence). The V and J ends lost 1 base and 1 base, in that order; junction bases with no gene match: 8. DNA of the CDR3: TGTGCCACCAGCAGAGGACCGCGGACAGGGGATTCCTACGAGCAGTACTTC. Protein sequence: CATSRGPRTGDSYEQYF.

V usage is TRBV11-2 and J usage is TRBJ2-2, with D uncertain. Germline V gene sequence: CDR1 SGHAT, CDR2 FQNNGV. V was trimmed by 0 bases and J by 1 base, leaving 6 bases between them. The CDR3 is made up of 15 amino acids. The CDR3 DNA sequence: TGTGCCAGCAGCTTAGATCTGGGGAACACCGGGGAGCTGTTTTTT. Its translation is CASSLDLGNTGELFF.